This paragraph covers one TCR beta chain sequence. Its specificity is unknown. This record belongs to a study of T-cell reconstitution after alpha-beta-depleted transplantation in children. Study results and caveats: The study reportedly traced alpha-beta T cells about two months after transplant to several hundred expanded graft clones. Recipient T cells and thymic progenitors that survived were the source of the high TCRbeta diversity seen at day 60 in some patients. When one year had passed after transplant, most T-cell counts and diversity came from newly produced T cells.

V lost 3 bases, J lost 6 bases, and 4 bases stayed unmatched. CDR1 is SGDLS and CDR2 is YYNGEE in the germline V gene. This CDR3 has 14 amino acids. Unique molecular identifiers featured in how the TCRbeta library was prepared. TCRdb analysed the PCR reads with MiXCR anew, one entry per CDR3 protein. The sample carries hundreds of thousands of distinct CDR3 sequences, 13% recorded once. The sequencing here drew on PBMCs, mostly from graft donor cells, taken 360 days after TCRalphabeta/CD19-depleted stem cell transplant. The sequence came from a male patient aged 5 to 17 who had a stem cell transplant for acute myeloid leukemia, so the T cells may come from the graft donor. This sequence joins TRBV9 and TRBJ2-3; 10 bases agree with TRBD2. CDR3: CASSELAGFDTQYF. CDR3 sequence (DNA): TGTGCCAGCAGCGAACTAGCGGGATTTGATACGCAGTATTTT. The full variable domain, rest sourced from reference TRBV9 and TRBJ2-3, is DSGVTQTPKHLITATGQRVTLRCSPRSGDLSVYWYQQSLDQGLQFLIQYYNGEERAKGNILERFSAQQFPDLHSELNLSSLELGDSALYFCASSELAGFDTQYFGPGTRLTVL.